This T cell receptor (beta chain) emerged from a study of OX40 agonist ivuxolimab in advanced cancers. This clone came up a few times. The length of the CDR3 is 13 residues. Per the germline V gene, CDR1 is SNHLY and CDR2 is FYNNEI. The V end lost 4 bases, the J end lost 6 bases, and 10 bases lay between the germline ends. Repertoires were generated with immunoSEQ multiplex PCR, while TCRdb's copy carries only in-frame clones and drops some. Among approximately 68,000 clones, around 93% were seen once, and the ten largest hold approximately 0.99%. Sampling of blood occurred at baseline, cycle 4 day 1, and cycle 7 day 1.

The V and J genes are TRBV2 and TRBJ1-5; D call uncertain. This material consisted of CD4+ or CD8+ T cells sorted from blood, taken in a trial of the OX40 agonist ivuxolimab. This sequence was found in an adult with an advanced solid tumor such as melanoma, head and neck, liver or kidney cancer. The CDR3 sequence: CASSGEGIQPQHF. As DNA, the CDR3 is TGTGCCAGCAGTGGCGAAGGGATTCAGCCCCAGCATTTT.